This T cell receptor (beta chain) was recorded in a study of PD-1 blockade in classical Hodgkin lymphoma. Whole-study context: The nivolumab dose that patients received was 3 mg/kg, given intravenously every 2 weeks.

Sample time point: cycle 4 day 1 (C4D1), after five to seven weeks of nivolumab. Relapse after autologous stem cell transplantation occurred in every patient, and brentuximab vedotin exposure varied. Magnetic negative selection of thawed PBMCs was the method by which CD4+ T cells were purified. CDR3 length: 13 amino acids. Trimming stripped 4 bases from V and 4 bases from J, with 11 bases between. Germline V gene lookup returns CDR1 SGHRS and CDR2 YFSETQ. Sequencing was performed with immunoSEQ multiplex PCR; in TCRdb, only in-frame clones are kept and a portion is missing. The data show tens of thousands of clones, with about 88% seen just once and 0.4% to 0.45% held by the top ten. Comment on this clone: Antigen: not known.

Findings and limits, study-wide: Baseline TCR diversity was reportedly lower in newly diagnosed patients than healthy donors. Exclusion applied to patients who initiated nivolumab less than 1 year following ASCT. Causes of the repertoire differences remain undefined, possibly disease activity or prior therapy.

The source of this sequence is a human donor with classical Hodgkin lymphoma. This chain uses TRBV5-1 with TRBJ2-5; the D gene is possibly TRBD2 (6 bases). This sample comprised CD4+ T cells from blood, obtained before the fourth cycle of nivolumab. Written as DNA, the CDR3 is TGCGCCAGCAGCCCGGGAGCGATAGAGACCCAGTACTTC. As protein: CASSPGAIETQYF.